This T cell receptor beta chain is drawn from a study of cytomegalovirus exposure and HLA in healthy donors. The germline CDR1 and CDR2 sequences are LGHNA and YNFKEQ. Between the trimmed V and J ends, which lost 4 bases and 6 bases, there was a span of 14 bases. The CDR3 is 14 amino acids. The PCR had 60 Vbeta and 13 Jbeta primers. Produced via immunoSEQ multiplex PCR; TCRdb's table is partial and in-frame only. This sample has 90,000 to 150,000 clones, with roughly 78% found just once. Specimen: PBMCs. The rearrangement uses TRBV4-2 and TRBJ2-3, with D perhaps TRBD2 (6 bases). This clonotype originated in a woman aged 30 to 39 in good health and CMV-seropositive. The CDR3 bases are TGTGCCAGCAGCCCGGGACTCCTGCAGGATACGCAGTATTTT. Translating it yields CASSPGLLQDTQYF.